The next 21 T cell receptor beta chains were all read from a single sample in a study of CD8+CD57+ T cells in acquired aplastic anemia. TCR beta VDJ combinations and CDR3 sequences were profiled from genomic DNA. TCRdb processed the reads anew with MiXCR; each CDR3 protein has one entry. The sample holds some 220,000 distinct CDR3 sequences; roughly 35% are singletons and the top ten take more than 0.95%. Source material: sorted CD4+, CD8+, or CD8+CD57+ T cells (not recorded which) from PBMCs. These receptors were taken from a human donor in good health, serving as a control.

V gene TRBV2 combines with J gene TRBJ1-6; no definite D call. Trimming took off 7 bases at V and 7 bases at J, with 11 bases between the two ends. CDR1 is SNHLY and CDR2 is FYNNEI in the germline V gene. This CDR3 region has 13 residues. CDR3 loop: CASKPTANSPLHF. The CDR3, as DNA: TGTGCCAGCAAACCCACGGCCAATTCACCCCTCCACTTT. Drawing the rest from reference TRBV2 and TRBJ1-6, the complete variable domain is EPEVTQTPSHQVTQMGQEVILRCVPISNHLYFYWYRQILGQKVEFLVSFYNNEISEKSEIFDDQFSVERPDGSNFTLKIRSTKLEDSAMYFCASKPTANSPLHFGNGTRLTVT.

The chain has TRBV15 and TRBJ1-6; D not resolved. V was trimmed by 2 bases and J by 6 bases, leaving 11 bases between them. The CDR3 is made up of 15 amino acids. Germline lookup yields CDR1 LNHNV and CDR2 YYDKDF (reference sequence). The DNA of the CDR3 is TGTGCCACCAGCAGAACACGGGCTTTTAATTCACCCCTCCACTTT. Its protein is CATSRTRAFNSPLHF.

This clonotype was counted ten times or more. The chain is built from TRBV19 and TRBJ1-1; 7 nucleotides align to TRBD1. The CDR3 is made up of 13 amino acids. Germline loops: CDR1 LNHDA, CDR2 SQIVND (reference sequence). V was pared by 6 bases and J by 3 bases, with 4 bases of the junction left unmatched. CDR3 loop: CASSPDRYTEAFF. In DNA, the CDR3 is TGTGCCAGTAGCCCGGACAGGTACACTGAAGCTTTCTTT.

There are many counts of this clonotype. The chain carries TRBV7-2 and TRBJ1-5; 9 bases are a match to TRBD1. The CDR3 runs to 15 residues. Germline CDR1 is SGHTA and CDR2 is FQGNSA. V gave up 6 bases and J gave up 6 bases; unmatched junction bases: 9. The CDR3 loop reads CASRPGTGFSQPQHF. CDR3 in DNA: TGTGCCAGCAGACCCGGGACAGGGTTTAGTCAGCCCCAGCATTTT.

V and J are TRBV24-1 and TRBJ1-2; no firm D call. The CDR3 has 13 amino acids. Germline lookup yields CDR1 KGHDR and CDR2 SFDVKD. The V end lost 5 bases, the J end lost 4 bases, and 10 bases lay between the germline ends. In DNA, the CDR3 is TGTGCCACCAGTGTAGGCGAGGGCTATGGCTACACCTTC. This encodes CATSVGEGYGYTF.

V and J are TRBV15 and TRBJ2-7, with 10 bases matching TRBD2. The germline gives CDR1 LNHNV, CDR2 YYDKDF (reference sequence). V lost 3 bases to trimming and J lost 7 bases; unmatched junction nucleotides: 9. The CDR3 sequence is 15 residues long. CDR3 DNA: TGTGCCACCAGCAGCTCCCCTCTTAGCGGGGGGGAGCAGTACTTC. This translates into CATSSSPLSGGEQYF.

This clonotype was seen ten or more times. The chain is built from TRBV7-2 and TRBJ2-7, with D perhaps TRBD1 or TRBD2 (5 bases each). The germline CDR1 and CDR2 sequences are SGHTA and FQGNSA. The CDR3 consists of 16 residues. V lost 5 bases, J lost 2 bases, and 19 bases lay in between. The CDR3, as DNA: TGTGCCAGCAGCGCTCAAGCCGGGACGCAGGCCTACGAGCAGTACTTC. Its protein product is CASSAQAGTQAYEQYF.

This clonotype appeared many times. The chain recombines TRBV19 with TRBJ1-5, with D hard to call. Trimming removed 5 bases at V and 3 bases at J, with 11 bases between. Germline V gene sequence: CDR1 LNHDA, CDR2 SQIVND (reference sequence). The CDR3 is 14 amino acids. CDR3 nucleotides: TGTGCCAGTAGTTACGGGTCGGCCAATCAGCCCCAGCATTTT. Translated, it gives CASSYGSANQPQHF.

This clonotype was recorded many times. The J gene is TRBJ1-1, the V gene TRBV7-3; D might be TRBD1 (6 bases). There are 14 residues in the CDR3. Germline assignment: CDR1 SGHTA and CDR2 FQGTGA. V was cut by 3 bases and J by 5 bases, with 13 bases left in between. CDR3 sequence reads: CASSFGGSGTEAFF. The CDR3 nucleotides read TGTGCCAGCAGCTTTGGGGGCTCGGGGACTGAAGCTTTCTTT.

Ten or more counts support this clonotype. This rearrangement joins TRBV4-1 to TRBJ1-2, with D uncertain. Trimming shortened V by 0 bases and J by 0 bases, and 11 bases separated the two germline ends. CDR1 and CDR2 from the germline V gene are MGHRA and YSYEKL. CDR3 size: 16 residues. CDR3 nucleotide sequence: TGCGCCAGCAGCCAAGAAGGCGACGGGCCTAACTATGGCTACACCTTC. Translated, it gives CASSQEGDGPNYGYTF.

This clonotype was seen a few times. The CDR3 DNA reads TGTGCCAGCAGCTTGGTGGGACTAGCAACAGATACGCAGTATTTT. Encoded protein: CASSLVGLATDTQYF. The rearrangement joins TRBV5-6 to TRBJ2-3; 9 nucleotides agree with TRBD2. There are 15 residues in the CDR3. J was trimmed by 3 bases and V by 0 bases; bases with no gene match: 2. Germline loops: CDR1 SGHDT, CDR2 YYEEEE.

The DNA of the CDR3 is TGTGCCACCAGTGATGGGTTAGGGAACACTGAAGCTTTCTTT. The encoded protein is CATSDGLGNTEAFF. The V gene is TRBV24-1, the J gene TRBJ1-1; D not certain. CDR1 KGHDR and CDR2 SFDVKD come from the germline V gene. Trimming shortened V by 3 bases and J by 1 base, and 8 bases separated the two germline ends. This CDR3 is built from 14 residues.

The chain combines TRBV5-1 with TRBJ1-1; no clear D. V was trimmed by 5 bases and J by 4 bases, leaving 12 bases between them. The CDR3 covers 13 residues. Germline V CDR1 and CDR2: SGHRS, YFSETQ. DNA for the CDR3: TGCGCCAGCAGTCTTCAGAGATTCACTGAAGCTTTCTTT. This codes for CASSLQRFTEAFF. The full variable domain, completed using reference TRBV5-1 and TRBJ1-1, is KAGVTQTPRYLIKTRGQQVTLSCSPISGHRSVSWYQQTPGQGLQFLFEYFSETQRNKGNFPGRFSGRQFSNSRSEMNVSTLELGDSALYLCASSLQRFTEAFFGQGTRLTVV.

The gene calls are TRBV7-9 and TRBJ2-7; the match to TRBD2 covers 8 bases. The trim removed 5 bases at V and 5 bases at J, leaving 8 bases unmatched. This CDR3 has 14 residues. CDR1 and CDR2 from the germline V gene are SEHNR and FQNEAQ (reference sequence). The CDR3 nucleotides are TGTGCCAGCAGCATGGGGACTAGTTACCACGAGCAGTACTTC. Translating gives CASSMGTSYHEQYF.

In the case of this clonotype: Sequence at one end of the junction differs from germline and may be a read error. J is TRBJ1-3 and V is TRBV5-4; D is uncertain. The CDR3 extends over 15 amino acids. From germline, CDR1 is SGHNT and CDR2 YYREEE (reference sequence). CDR3 nucleotides: TGTGCCAGCAGCTTGGCCGGGGAGTCTGGAAACACCATATGTTTT. Encoded protein: CASSLAGESGNTICF.

Details on this clonotype: Since a much larger clone is just one base distant, this may be a read error. The V call is TRBV29-1, the J call TRBJ2-1; tentatively, D is TRBD1 (5 bases). Trimming shortened V by 1 base and J by 5 bases, and 9 bases separated the two germline ends. The CDR3 spans 13 residues. The V gene's germline CDR1 is SQVTM and CDR2 ANQGSEA. CDR3 DNA sequence: TGCAGCGTTGAAGGGGGCAGAAACAATGAGCAGTTCTTC. Residues: CSVEGGRNNEQFF.

Many counts were recorded for this clonotype. The CDR3 coding sequence is TGTGCCAGCAGCTTAGTGGGGACCGATTACAATGAGCAGTTCTTC. It specifies CASSLVGTDYNEQFF. The genes are TRBV7-2 and TRBJ2-1, with D perhaps TRBD1 or TRBD2 (5 bases each). The CDR3 has 15 residues. The germline V gene encodes CDR1 SGHTA and CDR2 FQGNSA. The V and J ends lost 1 base and 4 bases respectively, with 11 bases between them.

J is TRBJ2-5 and V is TRBV10-3; D possibly corresponds to TRBD1 (5 bases). The CDR3 runs 13 residues. Per germline, CDR1 ENHRY and CDR2 SYGVKD. Trimming left V 4 bases short and J 5 bases short, with 11 bases between. CDR3 in amino acids: CAISGSGSETQYF. CDR3 coding DNA: TGTGCCATCAGTGGATCAGGGTCGGAGACCCAGTACTTC.

In its sample, this clonotype was seen many times. The rearrangement joins TRBV5-5 to TRBJ1-1; D not resolved. V dropped 5 bases and J dropped 4 bases, with 9 bases sitting between them. The germline CDR1 and CDR2 sequences are SGHKS and YYEKEE (reference sequence). The CDR3 sequence is 12 residues long. In DNA, the CDR3 is TGTGCCAGCAGTATGCGGGGCACTGAAGCTTTCTTT. Protein sequence: CASSMRGTEAFF. The whole variable domain, remainder taken from reference TRBV5-5 and TRBJ1-1, is DAGVTQSPTHLIKTRGQQVTLRCSPISGHKSVSWYQQVLGQGPQFIFQYYEKEERGRGNFPDRFSARQFPNYSSELNVNALLLGDSALYLCASSMRGTEAFFGQGTRLTVV.

This clonotype was recorded many times. This chain joins TRBV6-1 and TRBJ1-5; D is uncertain. Trimming took off 2 bases at V and 5 bases at J, with 13 bases between the two ends. CDR3 size: 15 residues. Germline lookup yields CDR1 MNHNS and CDR2 SASEGT. CDR3 amino acids: CASSESPIGYQPQHF. CDR3 DNA: TGTGCCAGCAGTGAAAGCCCCATTGGATATCAGCCCCAGCATTTT.

This clonotype was found many times. The chain combines TRBV20-1 with TRBJ1-2; D is undetermined. CDR1 and CDR2 from the germline V gene are DFQATT and SNEGSKA (reference sequence). Trimming removed 6 bases at V and 3 bases at J, with 11 bases between. The CDR3 has 12 residues. CDR3 loop: CSAAGRDYGYTF. For the CDR3, the DNA is TGCAGTGCGGCCGGACGGGACTATGGCTACACCTTC.